This TCR beta chain is from a study of cytomegalovirus exposure and HLA in healthy donors. Study background: Membership in the Caucasian-associated ancestry cluster was found for about four fifths of 398 genotyped donors. Broader study findings: HLA alleles were associated with around 17,000 TCR beta sequences in a later analysis at 0.05 false discovery rate. Most sequenced TCRs were rare (though some public TCRs occurred in many donors).

The PCR ran on 60 Vbeta and 13 Jbeta primers. This table comes from immunoSEQ multiplex PCR, and its TCRdb copy is limited to in-frame clones, with some not included. The sample yields some 120,000 clones, 60% to 85% seen once. Only one count was recorded for this clone. Its matching antigen is unknown. V lost 6 bases, J lost 0 bases, and 20 bases lay in between. The CDR3 sequence is 17 residues long. The V gene's germline CDR1 is SGHVS and CDR2 FQNEAQ. Sequencing used PBMCs. J is TRBJ1-1 and V is TRBV7-8; D is undetermined. This TCR came from a human donor in good health. CDR3 bases: TGTGCCAGCAGTTCCCTTCGGTTGGGCCCCATGAACACTGAAGCTTTCTTT. As protein: CASSSLRLGPMNTEAFF.